Listed below are T cell receptor beta chains from one sample, sequenced in a study of cytomegalovirus exposure and HLA in healthy donors. The assay was immunoSEQ multiplex PCR, and TCRdb's table has in-frame clones only and misses some. There are roughly 300,000 clones in the sample; approximately 90% occur only once, and about 0.91% lies in the top ten. Sample: PBMCs. These receptors all stem from a woman between 18 and 29 years old in good health and CMV-seronegative. The CDR3 runs from the conserved cysteine through the conserved F or W. A D gene is named only where the DNA matches it firmly. Size tells how often a clone was seen (once, few, many) or the class of an expanded clone, and some rows leave it out.

D	size	V	J	CDR3	DNA
TRBD2	NA	TRBV6-5	TRBJ2-1	CASSYSTSGSYNEQFF	TGTGCCAGCAGTTACTCCACTAGCGGGAGTTACAATGAGCAGTTCTTC
TRBD1	NA	TRBV6-5	TRBJ2-3	CASSYSGTGPPDTQYF	TGTGCCAGCAGTTACTCAGGGACAGGACCCCCAGATACGCAGTATTTT
TRBD1	NA	TRBV27	TRBJ1-4	CASSWDRFGNEKLFF	TGTGCCAGCAGTTGGGACAGGTTTGGTAATGAAAAACTGTTTTTT
NA	NA	TRBV9	TRBJ1-1	CASSVLSGNTEAFF	TGTGCCAGCAGCGTACTCTCCGGGAACACTGAAGCTTTCTTT
NA	NA	TRBV2	TRBJ2-7	CASTGRASEQYF	TGTGCCAGCACGGGCAGGGCAAGCGAGCAGTACTTC
NA	NA	TRBV6-5	TRBJ2-4	CASSYSSATGLNIQYF	TGTGCCAGCAGTTACTCGTCGGCCACAGGGTTAAACATTCAGTACTTC
TRBD2	NA	TRBV7-2	TRBJ2-2	CASSPGTSGRGYTGELFF	TGTGCCAGCAGTCCCGGGACTAGCGGGAGAGGGTACACCGGGGAGCTGTTTTTT
TRBD2	NA	TRBV28	TRBJ2-7	CASRAGSGGGGLYEQYF	TGTGCCAGCAGGGCGGGCTCGGGAGGAGGAGGCCTCTACGAGCAGTACTTC
TRBD1	NA	TRBV5-1	TRBJ2-7	CASSLGGETGVYEQYF	TGCGCCAGCAGCTTGGGTGGCGAGACAGGGGTCTACGAGCAGTACTTC
NA	NA	TRBV6-5	TRBJ2-7	CASSISRPDTYEQYF	TGTGCCAGCAGCATTTCGCGCCCGGACACCTACGAGCAGTACTTC
NA	NA	TRBV7-3	TRBJ1-1	CASSPGGAEAFF	TGTGCCAGCAGCCCAGGAGGGGCTGAAGCTTTCTTT
TRBD1	NA	TRBV27	TRBJ1-5	CASSPRTGTASNQPQHF	TGTGCCAGCAGTCCCCGGACAGGGACAGCTAGCAATCAGCCCCAGCATTTT
NA	NA	TRBV4-3	TRBJ2-7	CASSQGRDTNYEQYF	TGCGCCAGCAGCCAAGGCCGGGACACGAACTACGAGCAGTACTTC
TRBD1	NA	TRBV18	TRBJ2-7	CASSTTGVGEQYF	TGTGCCAGCTCAACGACAGGGGTCGGCGAGCAGTACTTC
NA	NA	TRBV6-5	TRBJ1-1	CASSGRGEAFF	TGTGCCAGCAGCGGGAGGGGTGAAGCTTTCTTT
NA	few	TRBV4-2	TRBJ1-5	CASSQDGGFRNQPQHF	TGTGCCAGCAGCCAAGACGGAGGCTTTCGCAATCAGCCCCAGCATTTT
TRBD2	once	TRBV28	TRBJ2-3	CASSPGLAGVDTQYF	TGTGCCAGCAGTCCGGGACTAGCGGGAGTGGATACGCAGTATTTT
TRBD2	NA	TRBV15	TRBJ2-7	CATSRDGPLARQYF	TGTGCCACCAGCAGAGATGGCCCACTAGCGAGGCAGTACTTC
NA	NA	TRBV6-5	TRBJ2-7	CASSYSGGGSYEQYF	TGTGCCAGCAGTTACTCAGGGGGGGGCAGCTACGAGCAGTACTTC
NA	NA	TRBV27	TRBJ2-6	CASSLSSGANVLTF	TGTGCCAGCAGTTTGAGCTCTGGGGCCAACGTCCTGACTTTC